This TCR beta chain was found in a study of blood T cells in healthy people across ages. Study observations and caveats: TCR beta diversity tracked closely with naive T cell percentage. The study regarded diversity estimates from one million T cells as underestimates. Unknown donor CMV status possibly confounded expanded clonotype changes.

PCR was performed a second time for about 7 to 12 cycles using a sample-barcoded 5' primer and a J-beta primer mix. All cDNA molecules were each tagged by a template-switch adaptor with 12 random nucleotides. Each CDR3 protein is one row after TCRdb ran MiXCR on the 5' RACE reads. This table has about 900,000 distinct CDR3 sequences, 55% to 65% appearing once. This CDR3 region has 14 residues. V lost 7 bases and J lost 0, with 13 bases in between. Germline V gene lookup returns CDR1 SGHTA and CDR2 FQGNSA. Points on this clonotype: Its antigen is not identified.

The sequence derives from a man aged 25 to 40 in good health. The specimen was blood. The chain carries TRBV7-2 and TRBJ2-7; unclear D gene. The CDR3 region is CASTIQFSSYEQYF. In DNA, the CDR3 is TGTGCCAGCACCATCCAATTTAGCTCCTACGAGCAGTACTTC.